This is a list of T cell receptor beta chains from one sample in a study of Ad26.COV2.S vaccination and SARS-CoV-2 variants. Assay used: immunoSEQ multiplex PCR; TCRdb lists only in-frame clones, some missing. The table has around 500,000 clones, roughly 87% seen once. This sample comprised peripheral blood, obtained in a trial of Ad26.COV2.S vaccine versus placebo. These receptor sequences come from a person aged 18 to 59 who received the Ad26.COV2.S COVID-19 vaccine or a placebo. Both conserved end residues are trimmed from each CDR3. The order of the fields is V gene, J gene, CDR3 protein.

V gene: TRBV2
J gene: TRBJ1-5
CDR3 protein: ASRGRDRGYNQPQH

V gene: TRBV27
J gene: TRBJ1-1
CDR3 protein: ASSLSPVTTAF

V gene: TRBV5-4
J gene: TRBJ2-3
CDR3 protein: ASSLGTYLDTQY

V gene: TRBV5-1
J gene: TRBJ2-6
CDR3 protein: ASRWSSGSSGANVLT

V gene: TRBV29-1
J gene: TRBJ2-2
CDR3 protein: SVVPAGGDGELF

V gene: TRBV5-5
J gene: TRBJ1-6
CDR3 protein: ASSFSTGSSYNSPLH

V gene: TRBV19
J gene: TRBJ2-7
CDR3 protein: ASSELTDSAYEQY

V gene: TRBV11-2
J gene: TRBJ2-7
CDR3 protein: ASSLGLVRGEQY

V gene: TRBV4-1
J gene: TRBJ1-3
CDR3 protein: ASSQEGPGRKNGNTIY

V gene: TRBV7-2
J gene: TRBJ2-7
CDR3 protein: ASSLAVSETYEQY

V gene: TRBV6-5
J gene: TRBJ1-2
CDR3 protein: ASRGMRQVGGYT

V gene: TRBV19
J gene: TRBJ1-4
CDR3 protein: ASSPDNEKLF

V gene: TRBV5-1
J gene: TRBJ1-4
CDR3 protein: ASSLSGAVNEKLF

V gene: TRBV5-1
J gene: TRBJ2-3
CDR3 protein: ASSLVGLAGGTDTQY

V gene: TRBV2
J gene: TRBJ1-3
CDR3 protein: ASSASGNSGNTIY

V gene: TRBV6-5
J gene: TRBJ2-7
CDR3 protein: ASTPVGTGGHEQY

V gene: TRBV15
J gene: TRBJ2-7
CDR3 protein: ATQRQGSEQY

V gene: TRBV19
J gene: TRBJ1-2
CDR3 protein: ASTNRGHGYT

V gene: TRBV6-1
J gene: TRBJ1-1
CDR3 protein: ASSEFGLLNTEAF

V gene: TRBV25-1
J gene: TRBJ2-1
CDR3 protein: ASRHGGIYNEQF

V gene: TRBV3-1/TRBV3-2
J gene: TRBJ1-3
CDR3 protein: ASSPWGDGNTIY